Listed here are 30 T cell receptor beta chains from one sample, sequenced in a study of T-cell memory formation after mild COVID-19. Each CDR3 protein gets one entry after TCRdb re-called the 5' RACE reads with MiXCR. This sample carries around 150,000 distinct CDR3 sequences, about 15% of them seen once, and the ten largest clones take roughly 14%. The sequencing input was PBMCs or a T cell subset sorted from them (not recorded which). These receptors originate from an adult woman who had mild COVID-19 (a few samples of this study predate the infection). Cell type and time point are not known.

The chain combines TRBV28 with TRBJ2-7; TRBD2 agrees at 9 bases. The ends lost 8 bases at V and 1 base at J; junction bases unmatched: 9. The germline CDR1 and CDR2 sequences are MDHEN and SYDVKM. The CDR3 has 15 amino acids. CDR3: CASSLAGPLSYEQYF. The CDR3, as DNA: TGTGCCAGCTCTCTAGCGGGACCTCTTTCCTACGAGCAGTACTTC.

This clonotype was seen only a few times. V and J are TRBV7-9 and TRBJ2-1, with D perhaps matching TRBD1 (5 bases). Germline CDR1 is SEHNR and CDR2 is FQNEAQ (reference sequence). The CDR3 is 14 residues long. Trimming cost V 6 bases and J 7 bases, with 16 bases left between them. In DNA, the CDR3 is TGTGCCAGCAGTCTCGACAGTACGAGAAATGAGCAGTTCTTC. Residues: CASSLDSTRNEQFF.

This clonotype occurred a few times. The CDR3 nucleotides read TGCGCCAGCAGCCAAGATTGGGACAGGGGGCGAGGCGAGCAGTACTTC. Translating it yields CASSQDWDRGRGEQYF. V and J are TRBV4-3 and TRBJ2-7; 12 bases are a match to TRBD1. Germline loops: CDR1 LGHNA, CDR2 YSLEER. The V gene end was trimmed by 0 bases and the J gene end by 6 bases; junction bases not matched to a gene: 6. This CDR3 region has 16 residues.

V gene TRBV6-5 combines with J gene TRBJ2-3; D not certain. The CDR3 is made up of 17 amino acids. Germline V gene data show CDR1 as MNHEY and CDR2 as SVGAGI. Trimming shortened V by 6 bases and J by 0 bases, and 19 bases separated the two germline ends. CDR3 region: CASSDSRHLSSTDTQYF. In DNA, the CDR3 is TGTGCCAGCAGCGACTCGCGGCATTTGTCGAGCACAGATACGCAGTATTTT.

The rearrangement links TRBV29-1 to TRBJ1-1; D may be TRBD1 (5 bases). Trimming cost V 4 bases and J 0 bases, with 21 bases left between them. The germline gives CDR1 SQVTM, CDR2 ANQGSEA. The CDR3 spans 17 residues. CDR3 region: CSVALVGGGTVNTEAFF. The CDR3 DNA reads as TGCAGCGTTGCTCTCGTTGGGGGGGGAACAGTGAACACTGAAGCTTTCTTT.

J is TRBJ2-7 and V is TRBV3-1; D not resolved. Trimming left V 1 base short and J 1 base short, with 8 bases between. The CDR3 runs 14 residues. In germline, CDR1 is LGHDT, CDR2 YNNKEL (reference sequence). This CDR3 is CASSQVIGSYEQYF. As DNA, the CDR3 is TGTGCCAGCAGCCAAGTAATAGGATCCTACGAGCAGTACTTC.

CDR3 loop: CAWSSGFGTGELFF. The CDR3 nucleotides read TGTGCCTGGAGTTCAGGGTTTGGGACCGGGGAGCTGTTTTTT. The chain employs TRBV30 and TRBJ2-2; tentative D call: TRBD1 (5 bases). This CDR3 is 14 amino acids long. Germline CDR1 GTSNPN, CDR2 SVGIG (reference sequence). V lost 2 bases and J 5 bases, leaving 12 bases between the germline ends.

This sequence joins TRBV9 and TRBJ1-3; D might be TRBD1 (6 bases). Germline assignment: CDR1 SGDLS and CDR2 YYNGEE. The CDR3 is 16 residues long. Trimming pared 0 bases from V and 2 bases from J, leaving 12 bases between. DNA for the CDR3: TGTGCCAGCAGCGTAGAAAGCAGGGGAACTGGAAACACCATATATTTT. This codes for CASSVESRGTGNTIYF.

J is TRBJ2-7 and V is TRBV7-2; 10 bases map to TRBD2. Per germline, CDR1 SGHTA and CDR2 FQGNSA. Germline trimming cut 10 bases from V and 2 bases from J; bases unmatched to any gene: 2. The CDR3 extends over 12 amino acids. This CDR3 reads CAITSGAYEQYF. The CDR3 DNA follows: TGTGCCATCACTAGCGGGGCCTACGAGCAGTACTTC.

The chain has TRBV5-6 and TRBJ2-7; TRBD1 agrees at 7 bases. The junction had 7 bases not matched to a gene; V was cut back by 4 bases and J by 3 bases. The CDR3 contains 14 residues. Germline assignment: CDR1 SGHDT and CDR2 YYEEEE. CDR3 protein: CASSPDRRYYEQYF. The DNA of the CDR3 is TGTGCCAGCAGCCCGGACAGGCGATACTACGAGCAGTACTTC.

This clonotype has only a few counts. The rearrangement links TRBV12-3 or TRBV12-4 to TRBJ2-4; 12 positions agree with TRBD2. This CDR3 has 14 residues. Trimming at V came to 4 bases and at J to 15 bases, leaving 10 bases not matched to a gene. The CDR3 bases are TGTGCCAGCAGTTCCCGGACTAGCGGGACCTCGGGGTACTTC. Translated, it gives CASSSRTSGTSGYF.

The J gene is TRBJ1-1, the V gene TRBV5-1; D unresolved. V dropped 1 base and J dropped 1 base, with 8 bases sitting between them. The CDR3 runs 14 residues. CDR1 SGHRS and CDR2 YFSETQ come from the germline V gene. The CDR3 DNA reads TGCGCCAGCAGCTTGAGACATCAGAACACTGAAGCTTTCTTT. It translates to CASSLRHQNTEAFF.

This chain links TRBV12-3 or TRBV12-4 with TRBJ2-4, with D uncertain. This CDR3 region has 16 residues. V lost 2 bases and J lost 5, with 16 bases in between. The CDR3 sequence is CASSLSQTLSQNIQYF. The CDR3 DNA reads TGTGCCAGCAGTTTAAGCCAGACCCTAAGCCAAAACATTCAGTACTTC.

The rearrangement joins TRBV24-1 to TRBJ2-7; 9 bases map to TRBD1. The CDR3 is 17 residues long. Germline V gene sequence: CDR1 KGHDR, CDR2 SFDVKD. Unmatched junction bases numbered 11, after V lost 4 bases and J lost 2 bases. The CDR3 coding sequence is TGTGCCACCAGTGACGCCCGGGGACAGGGACCCCCCTACGAGCAGTACTTC. This encodes CATSDARGQGPPYEQYF.

The chain carries TRBV12-3 or TRBV12-4 and TRBJ2-1, with TRBD2 identical over 10 bases. The CDR3 is 14 residues long. The junction had 4 bases not matched to a gene; V was cut back by 3 bases and J by 8 bases. CDR3 DNA sequence: TGTGCCAGCAGTTTCAGCGGGGGGGCCGATGAGCAGTTCTTC. Protein product: CASSFSGGADEQFF.

The chain couples TRBV3-2 to TRBJ2-1. TRBV3-2 is a pseudogene locus. The CDR3 totals 14 residues. As DNA, the CDR3 is TGTGCCAGCAGCCTCCTCTGGCAGGAGTGTGAGCAGTTCTTC. The encoded protein is CASSLLWQECEQFF.

This clonotype has a handful of counts. The chain recombines TRBV12-3 or TRBV12-4 with TRBJ2-5, with 12 bases aligning to TRBD2. J lost 2 bases, V lost 6 bases, and 7 bases had no gene match. The CDR3 has 16 amino acids. For the CDR3, the DNA is TGTGCCAGCAGCCGACGACTAGCGGGGGTACAAGAGACCCAGTACTTC. As protein: CASSRRLAGVQETQYF.

The V call is TRBV30, the J call TRBJ1-5; no clear D gene. V was trimmed by 0 bases and J by 2 bases, leaving 5 bases between them. This CDR3 spans 13 amino acids. Per the germline V gene, CDR1 is GTSNPN and CDR2 is SVGIG (reference sequence). CDR3 sequence reads: CAWSVRRNQPQHF. The CDR3 bases are TGTGCCTGGAGTGTAAGGCGCAATCAGCCCCAGCATTTT.

This clonotype was observed a few times. This chain links TRBV9 with TRBJ1-3; 9 nucleotides line up with TRBD1. The V and J ends lost 4 bases and 0 bases, in that order; junction bases with no gene match: 5. This CDR3 contains 16 residues. Germline V gives CDR1 SGDLS, CDR2 YYNGEE. The CDR3 sequence is CASSQGQGRSGNTIYF. The CDR3 DNA reads TGTGCCAGCAGCCAGGGACAGGGTCGCTCTGGAAACACCATATATTTT.

J is TRBJ2-7 and V is TRBV5-1, with D possibly matching TRBD1 (5 bases). V was shortened by 0 bases and J by 3 bases, with 13 bases between the two germline ends. The CDR3 loop spans 15 amino acids. Germline CDR1 SGHRS, CDR2 YFSETQ. The chain's CDR3 is CASSLVYGAGYEQYF. The CDR3 DNA reads TGCGCCAGCAGCTTGGTATATGGGGCCGGCTACGAGCAGTACTTC.

This clonotype was observed a handful of times. The chain is built from TRBV10-3 and TRBJ1-2; possible D gene TRBD1, 5 bases. The V end lost 6 bases, the J end lost 4 bases, and 18 bases lay between the germline ends. The length of the CDR3 is 15 residues. Per germline, CDR1 ENHRY and CDR2 SYGVKD. The CDR3 DNA is TGTGCCATCAGCGGTAATGACAGAGCAAGCTATGGCTACACCTTC. Encoded protein: CAISGNDRASYGYTF.

The chain combines TRBV5-6 with TRBJ2-1, with TRBD2 identical over 11 bases. The germline V gene has CDR1 SGHDT and CDR2 YYEEEE. The CDR3 runs 12 residues. The ends lost 0 bases at V and 14 bases at J; junction bases unmatched: 1. CDR3 residues: CASSLVSGGEFF. The CDR3 DNA sequence: TGTGCCAGCAGCTTGGTTAGCGGGGGGGAGTTCTTC.

The chain's CDR3 is CASSQDRAFYTGELFF. CDR3 DNA sequence: TGCGCCAGCAGCCAGGACAGGGCGTTTTACACCGGGGAGCTGTTTTTT. This rearrangement joins TRBV4-1 to TRBJ2-2; 8 nucleotides align to TRBD1. The CDR3 is 16 residues long. Germline assignment: CDR1 MGHRA and CDR2 YSYEKL. Trimming took 3 bases from V and 3 from J; bases not matched to a gene: 6.

This clonotype has a handful of counts. The chain is built from TRBV5-6 and TRBJ1-4; 8 bases are a match to TRBD1. Unmatched junction bases numbered 5, after V lost 4 bases and J lost 3 bases. The CDR3 extends over 15 amino acids. Germline-derived CDR1 and CDR2 are SGHDT and YYEEEE. The CDR3 sequence: CASSAGQAANEKLFF. CDR3 DNA: TGTGCCAGCAGCGCGGGACAGGCGGCTAATGAAAAACTGTTTTTT.

The J gene is TRBJ2-7, the V gene TRBV6-6; D remains unclear. Germline loops: CDR1 MNHNY, CDR2 SVGAGI (reference sequence). The CDR3 totals 15 residues. Trimming left V 5 bases short and J 4 bases short, with 18 bases between. CDR3 DNA: TGTGCCAGCAGTCGAAAGTGGTTTCCCATATACGAGCAGTACTTC. Its protein product is CASSRKWFPIYEQYF.

There are many counts of this clonotype. This rearrangement joins TRBV5-1 to TRBJ2-1, with 10 bases lining up with TRBD1. Trimming cost V 2 bases and J 10 bases; bases outside gene matches: 6. The CDR3 sequence is 14 residues long. In germline, CDR1 is SGHRS, CDR2 YFSETQ. CDR3 protein: CASSLGQGEGEQFF. Written as DNA, the CDR3 is TGCGCCAGCAGCTTAGGACAGGGGGAAGGGGAGCAGTTCTTC.

This chain connects TRBV6-5 to TRBJ1-1, with a tentative D call TRBD1 (5 bases). The CDR3 length is 11 residues. Trimming shortened V by 8 bases and J by 7 bases, and 11 bases separated the two germline ends. From germline, CDR1 is MNHEY and CDR2 SVGAGI. The CDR3 region is CASGNGGEAFF. DNA of the CDR3: TGTGCCAGCGGAAACGGGGGTGAAGCTTTCTTT.

This chain links TRBV12-3 or TRBV12-4 with TRBJ2-2, with TRBD1 as a possible D gene (5 bases). The CDR3 is made up of 16 amino acids. Deletions cut 4 bases from V and 5 bases from J, with 17 bases between. The DNA of the CDR3 is TGTGCCAGCAGTTATCAGGGCCGGGTGGTTACCGGGGAGCTGTTTTTT. As protein: CASSYQGRVVTGELFF.

This clonotype has more than one count but fewer than ten. This chain connects TRBV3-1 to TRBJ2-4, with 7 nucleotides matching TRBD1. CDR1 is LGHDT, CDR2 YNNKEL, per germline (reference sequence). This CDR3 spans 13 amino acids. Trimming cost V 4 bases and J 5 bases; bases outside gene matches: 2. The CDR3 protein is CASSPGTENIQYF. Written as DNA, the CDR3 is TGTGCCAGCAGCCCCGGGACAGAAAACATTCAGTACTTC.

In this sample, this clonotype turned up a few times. The gene calls are TRBV6-2 or TRBV6-3 and TRBJ2-1, with 10 bases fitting TRBD2. Germline V lookup: CDR1 MNHEY, CDR2 SVGEGT. The junction had 6 bases not matched to a gene; V was cut back by 4 bases and J by 0 bases. The CDR3 totals 17 residues. The CDR3 bases are TGTGCCAGCAGTTCCCGAACTAGCGGGGTCTCCTACAATGAGCAGTTCTTC. Its translation is CASSSRTSGVSYNEQFF.